This TCR beta chain was sequenced for a study of blood T cell repertoires in COVID-19. Overall study: COVID-19 samples collected from the United States, Italy and Spain covered acute and convalescent phases. Sources were T cells, B-cell-depleted T cells, or PBMCs; the material itself was cDNA or gDNA.

Trimming pared 0 bases from V and 1 base from J, leaving 11 bases between. CDR3 length: 15 residues. In germline, CDR1 is SGHRS, CDR2 YFSETQ. Original analysis: Amplification with reference gene primers provided the estimates of nucleated cell counts. Generated by immunoSEQ multiplex PCR, the TCRdb table keeps only in-frame clones and is missing some. V, J and clone size are those of that table, while D and trimming were read from the DNA. Of 80,000 to 95,000 clones in the sample, 70% to 85% were seen once. The V call is TRBV5-1, the J call TRBJ2-7; D is possibly TRBD1 (6 bases). Material: peripheral blood. This receptor was obtained from a woman between 45 and 65 years old with acute or convalescent COVID-19. CDR3 amino acids: CASSLGGGRSYEQYF. The DNA of the CDR3 is TGCGCCAGCAGCTTGGGTGGGGGCCGATCCTACGAGCAGTACTTC.